This T cell receptor (beta chain) was sequenced during a study of blood T cell repertoires in COVID-19. Looking at the study overall: Spain, Italy and the United States supplied samples that represented acute and convalescent COVID-19. T cells, B-cell-depleted T cells, or PBMCs provided the cDNA or gDNA that served as material.

The V gene's germline CDR1 is ENHRY and CDR2 SYGVKD. J was trimmed by 6 bases and V by 3 bases; bases with no gene match: 11. The CDR3 has 15 residues. In the original analysis: Amplification with reference gene primers provided the estimates of nucleated cell counts. Clones were sequenced by immunoSEQ multiplex PCR, and TCRdb holds only the in-frame ones, with some missing. The V and J calls and the clone size are those of that table, but D and trimming were determined from the DNA. Among 320,000 or so clones, over 80% were seen once, and the ten largest hold around 5%. Living in about two dozen US areas, the participants were between roughly 18 and 89 years of age.

The chain joins TRBV10-3 to TRBJ2-7; 7 nucleotides agree with TRBD1. The sequencing sample was made of PBMCs or T cells enriched from blood (not recorded which). This receptor was taken from a man aged 25 to 40 who had recovered from COVID-19. The CDR3 spells CAISETWTGRGEQYF. In DNA, the CDR3 is TGTGCCATCAGTGAAACCTGGACAGGTCGAGGCGAGCAGTACTTC.